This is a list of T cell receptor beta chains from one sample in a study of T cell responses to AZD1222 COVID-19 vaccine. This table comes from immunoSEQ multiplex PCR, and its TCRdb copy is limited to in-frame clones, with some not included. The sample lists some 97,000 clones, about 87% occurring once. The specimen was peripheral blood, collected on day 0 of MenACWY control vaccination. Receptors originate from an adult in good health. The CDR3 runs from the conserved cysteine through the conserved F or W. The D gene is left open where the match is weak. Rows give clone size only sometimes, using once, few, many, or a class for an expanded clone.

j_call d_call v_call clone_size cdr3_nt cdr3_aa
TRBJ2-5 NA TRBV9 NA TGTGCCAGCAGCGCCGGCCAGACCCAGTACTTC CASSAGQTQYF
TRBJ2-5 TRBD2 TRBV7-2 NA TGTGCCAGCACCCCTAGCGGGGGGGAGGAGACCCAGTACTTC CASTPSGGEETQYF
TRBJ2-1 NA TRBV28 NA TGTGCCAGCAGTCAGTATGATGAGCAGTTCTTC CASSQYDEQFF
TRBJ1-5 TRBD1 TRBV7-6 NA TGTGCCAGCAGCTTAGGAGGCAGGGGGCTGGATCAGCCCCAGCATTTT CASSLGGRGLDQPQHF
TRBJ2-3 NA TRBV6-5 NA TGTGCCAGCAGTTCCGGGGATACGCAGTATTTT CASSSGDTQYF
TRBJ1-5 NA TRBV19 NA TGTGCCAGTAGTGACATAATCAATCAGCCCCAGCATTTT CASSDIINQPQHF
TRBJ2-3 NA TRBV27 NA TGTGCCAGCAGTTTTCTAACAGCGGGCACAGATACGCAGTATTTT CASSFLTAGTDTQYF
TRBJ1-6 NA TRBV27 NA TGTGCCAGCAGTTTAGGCGGGAGGTTTAATTCACCCCTCCACTTT CASSLGGRFNSPLHF
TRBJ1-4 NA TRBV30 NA TGTGCCTGGAGTGTACAGGGTGGGGAAAAACTGTTTTTT CAWSVQGGEKLFF
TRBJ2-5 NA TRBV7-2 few TGTGCCAGCAGCTCACAGGGGGGGCAGGAGACCCAGTACTTC CASSSQGGQETQYF
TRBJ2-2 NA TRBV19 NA TGTGCCAGTAGTATACTTAGGGCTGGGGGCACCGGGGAGCTGTTTTTT CASSILRAGGTGELFF
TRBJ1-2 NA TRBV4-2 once TGTGCCAGCAGCCAAGGAAGACAGCCAAACTTCTATGGCTACACCTTC CASSQGRQPNFYGYTF
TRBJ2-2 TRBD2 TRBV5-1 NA TGCGCCAGCAGCCCCGGGGGGGAGGTCGGCACCGGGGAGCTGTTTTTT CASSPGGEVGTGELFF
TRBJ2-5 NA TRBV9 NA TGTGCCAGCAGCGTAGGGCCTCTTGGAGAGACCCAGTACTTC CASSVGPLGETQYF
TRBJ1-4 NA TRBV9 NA TGTGCCAGCAGCCCAAGTACGGGCGAAAAACTGTTTTTT CASSPSTGEKLFF
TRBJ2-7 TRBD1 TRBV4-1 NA TGCGCCAGCAGCCAAGTACTAGGGACAGGGGGCTCCTACGAGCAGTACTTC CASSQVLGTGGSYEQYF
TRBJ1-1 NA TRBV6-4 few TGTGCCAGCAGTGAGGACCTAGGCAGAGAAGCTTTCTTT CASSEDLGREAFF
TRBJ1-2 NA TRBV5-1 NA TGCGCCAGCAGCTTGGACCGTTATGGCTACACCTTC CASSLDRYGYTF
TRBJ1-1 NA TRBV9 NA TGTGCCAGCAGCGTACCGCGGGGGGCAAGCACTGAAGCTTTCTTT CASSVPRGASTEAFF
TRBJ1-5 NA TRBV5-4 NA TGTGCCAGCAGCTTTACTGGATTAACGGTGGCTCAGCCCCAGCATTTT CASSFTGLTVAQPQHF
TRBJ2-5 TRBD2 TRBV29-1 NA TGCAGCGCGCGACTAGCGGGGTACCAAGAGACCCAGTACTTC CSARLAGYQETQYF
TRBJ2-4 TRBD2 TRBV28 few TGTGCCAGCAATGTTAGCGGGAGGGTAGCCAAAAACATTCAGTACTTC CASNVSGRVAKNIQYF
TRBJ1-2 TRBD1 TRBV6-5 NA TGTGCCAGCAGTTACTCGGTCAGGGGGAACTATGGCTACACCTTC CASSYSVRGNYGYTF
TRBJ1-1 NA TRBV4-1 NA TGCGCCAGCAGCCAAGGGGGGTGGACTGAAGCTTTCTTT CASSQGGWTEAFF
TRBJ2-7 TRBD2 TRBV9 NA TGTGCCAGCAGCGTATCCCTAGCGGTCTCGCACGAGCAGTACTTC CASSVSLAVSHEQYF
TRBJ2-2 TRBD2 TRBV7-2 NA TGTGCCAGCAGCTCCCGAGCGGGAGTGGGCACCGGGGAGCTGTTTTTT CASSSRAGVGTGELFF
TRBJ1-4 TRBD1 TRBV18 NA TGTGCCAGCTCACCTCAAGGGGGCAGGGGCGGCGAAAAACTGTTTTTT CASSPQGGRGGEKLFF
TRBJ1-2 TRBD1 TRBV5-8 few TGTGCCAGCAGCTTCCGGCCAGGGGGCAGATTACACTATGGCTACACCTTC CASSFRPGGRLHYGYTF
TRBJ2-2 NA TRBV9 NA TGTGCCAGCAGCTCAGCCTTGAACACCGGGGAGCTGTTTTTT CASSSALNTGELFF
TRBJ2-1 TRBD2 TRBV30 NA TGTGCCTGGAGCCGCGGGGTAGCGGGAAATGAGCAGTTCTTC CAWSRGVAGNEQFF
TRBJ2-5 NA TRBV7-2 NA TGTGCCAGCAGCTTAAGTGGCGGGCCAGAGACCCAGTACTTC CASSLSGGPETQYF
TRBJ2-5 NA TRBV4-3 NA TGCGCCAGCAGCCAGCTCGGACAGCTTAAAGAGACCCAGTACTTC CASSQLGQLKETQYF
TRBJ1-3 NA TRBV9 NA TGTGCCAGCAGCGTAGGACGGGGCAGGCCGAGCTCTGGAAACACCATATATTTT CASSVGRGRPSSGNTIYF
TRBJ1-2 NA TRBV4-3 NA TGCGCCAGCAGCCATTACGACAGGAGATACGGCTACACCTTC CASSHYDRRYGYTF
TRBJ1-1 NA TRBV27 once TGTGCCAGCAGTTTTCAGACGGACGGCAGTGAAGCTTTCTTT CASSFQTDGSEAFF
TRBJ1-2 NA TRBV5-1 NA TGCGCCAGCAGCTTTTTGCAAGACAACTATGGCTACACCTTC CASSFLQDNYGYTF
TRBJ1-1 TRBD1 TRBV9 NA TGTGCCAGCCGGGGGACAGGACAAGAAGCTTTCTTT CASRGTGQEAFF
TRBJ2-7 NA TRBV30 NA TGTGCCTGGCGGGGTTTCCACGAGCAGTACTTC CAWRGFHEQYF
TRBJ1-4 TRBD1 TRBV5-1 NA TGCGCCAGCAGCTCGGTGGGGACAGGGACTAATGAAAAACTGTTTTTT CASSSVGTGTNEKLFF
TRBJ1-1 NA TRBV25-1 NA TGTGCCAGCAGTGAATTGCCGGCGAATCACACTGAAGCTTTCTTT CASSELPANHTEAFF
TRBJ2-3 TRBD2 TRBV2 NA TGTGCCAGCATCAACGGCGGGGGTACAGATACGCAGTATTTT CASINGGGTDTQYF
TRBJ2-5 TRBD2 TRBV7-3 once TGTGCCAGCAGCCCCGGCATACTAGCGGGGGCCCAAGAGACCCAGTACTTC CASSPGILAGAQETQYF
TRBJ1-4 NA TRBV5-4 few TGTGCCAGCAGCTTACTGAATGAAAAACTGTTTTTT CASSLLNEKLFF
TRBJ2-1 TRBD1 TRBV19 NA TGTGCCAGTAGCACAAACCGGGACAGGGGAAATGAGCAGTTCTTC CASSTNRDRGNEQFF
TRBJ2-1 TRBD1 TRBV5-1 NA TGCGCCAGCACGGTGACAGGGCGTAGTGAGCAGTTCTTC CASTVTGRSEQFF
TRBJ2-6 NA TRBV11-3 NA TGTGCCAGCAGCTTTACTGGGGCCAACGTCCTGACTTTC CASSFTGANVLTF
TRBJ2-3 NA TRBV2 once TGTGCCAGCAGCCGAGTGGGAGCGAAAACAGATACGCAGTATTTT CASSRVGAKTDTQYF
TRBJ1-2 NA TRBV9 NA TGTGCCAGCACCCTTGCCGGGGAGGGCTATGGCTACACCTTC CASTLAGEGYGYTF
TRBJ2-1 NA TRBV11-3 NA TGTGCCAGCAGCTTAGGGCTAGCGAGCTACAATGAGCAGTTCTTC CASSLGLASYNEQFF
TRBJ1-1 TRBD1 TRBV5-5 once TGTGCCAGCAGCCGCACGACTCCAGGACAGGGGAGGAACACTGAAGCTTTCTTT CASSRTTPGQGRNTEAFF
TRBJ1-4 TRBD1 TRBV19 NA TGTGCCAGTAGTATAAATAGAGGGACAGCAACTAATGAAAAACTGTTTTTT CASSINRGTATNEKLFF
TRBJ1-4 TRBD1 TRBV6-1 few TGTGCCAGCAGTGAAGTGACAGGGGGTAGGGAAAAACTGTTTTTT CASSEVTGGREKLFF
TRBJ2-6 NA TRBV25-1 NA TGTGCCAGCAGTGAGGGATCTGGGGCCAACGTCCTGACTTTC CASSEGSGANVLTF
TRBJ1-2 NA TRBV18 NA TGTGCCAGCTCACCAATGGGAGACTATGGCTACACCTTC CASSPMGDYGYTF
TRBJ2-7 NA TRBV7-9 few TGTGCCAGCAGCTTAGTACGATGGGGGGCTACGTCCTACGAGCAGTACTTC CASSLVRWGATSYEQYF
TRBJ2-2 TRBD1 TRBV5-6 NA TGTGCCAGCAGCTTCGGGACAGGGGGCCCCGGGGAGCTGTTTTTT CASSFGTGGPGELFF
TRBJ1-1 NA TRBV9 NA TGTGCCAGCAGCCAAGGACACCCCACTGAAGCTTTCTTT CASSQGHPTEAFF
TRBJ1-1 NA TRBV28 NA TGTGCCAGCAGTTCCCGAGGGATGAACACTGAAGCTTTCTTT CASSSRGMNTEAFF
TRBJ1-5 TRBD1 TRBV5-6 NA TGTGCCAGCAGCTTGGGGGGACAGGGGACTAGCAATCAGCCCCAGCATTTT CASSLGGQGTSNQPQHF
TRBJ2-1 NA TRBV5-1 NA TGCGCCAGCAACCCGGGACCAGCCAACAATGAGCAGTTCTTC CASNPGPANNEQFF